A single TCR beta chain is shown here with its context. What it binds is not known. Collection occurred without any documented infections or immune events in donors. Trimming left V 7 bases short and J 0 bases short, with 19 bases between. Germline loops: CDR1 SGHRS, CDR2 YFSETQ. CDR3 length: 16 residues. This entry comes from a study of identifying expanded T cells in peripheral blood. Study results and limitations: Roughly two-week clone count variance significantly increased as total template count grew.

The table came from immunoSEQ multiplex PCR; TCRdb's copy has only in-frame clones and leaves some out. Here the sample spans fewer than 130,000 clones, around 89% being singletons. The sequencing input was blood. V and J are TRBV5-1 and TRBJ1-2; D may be TRBD1 (5 bases). This TCR was sampled from a person aged 18 to 75 in good health. As DNA, the CDR3 is TGCGCCAGCGGGGCCGATGGACCTTTAGCTAACTATGGCTACACCTTC. Translation gives CASGADGPLANYGYTF.